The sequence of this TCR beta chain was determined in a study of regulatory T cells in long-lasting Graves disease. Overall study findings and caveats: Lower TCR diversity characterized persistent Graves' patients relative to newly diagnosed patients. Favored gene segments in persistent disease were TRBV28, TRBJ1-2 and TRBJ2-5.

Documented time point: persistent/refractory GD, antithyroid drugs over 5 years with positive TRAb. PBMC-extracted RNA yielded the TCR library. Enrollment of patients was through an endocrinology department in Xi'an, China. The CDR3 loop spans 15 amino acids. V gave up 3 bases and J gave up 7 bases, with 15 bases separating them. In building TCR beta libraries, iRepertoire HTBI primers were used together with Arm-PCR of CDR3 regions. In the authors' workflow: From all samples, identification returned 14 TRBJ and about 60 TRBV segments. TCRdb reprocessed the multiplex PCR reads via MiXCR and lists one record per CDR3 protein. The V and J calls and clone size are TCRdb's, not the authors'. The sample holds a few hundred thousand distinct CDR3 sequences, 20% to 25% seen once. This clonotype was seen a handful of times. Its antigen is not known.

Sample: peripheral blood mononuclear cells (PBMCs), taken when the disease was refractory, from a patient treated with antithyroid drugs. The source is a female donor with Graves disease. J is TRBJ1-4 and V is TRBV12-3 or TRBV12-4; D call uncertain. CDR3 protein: CASSFSPRQAEKLFF. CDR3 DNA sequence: TGTGCCAGCAGTTTCTCCCCCCGGCAGGCTGAAAAACTGTTTTTT.